This TCR beta chain was sequenced during a study of shared clonotypes between healthy human individuals. Regarding the study as a whole: The represented genetic and exposure-history diversity was limited by the small number of donors.

This clone occurred once. Its specificity is not known. Splitting of each subset's genomic DNA was done evenly across several immunoSEQ plates. Profiled with immunoSEQ multiplex PCR; TCRdb holds only in-frame clones, not every one. The profile covers about 490,000 clones, with 79% appearing a single time and roughly 12% taken by the ten largest. Donors were healthy HIV-negative adults without recent acute infections or vaccinations. Caucasian adults living in Nashville, Tennessee, provided all samples. The sequence came from a woman aged 35 to 49 in good health. Some clones in this sample may be carry-over from other donors' samples. The sequencing sample was made of PBMCs.

CDR3 amino acids: CASSLTGTSGTGELFF. The CDR3 bases are TGTGCCAGCAGCCTTACCGGGACTAGCGGGACTGGGGAGCTGTTTTTT. The gene calls are TRBV7-3 and TRBJ2-2, with 13 bases lining up with TRBD2. Per germline, CDR1 SGHTA and CDR2 FQGTGA. This CDR3 has 16 amino acids. The ends lost 5 bases at V and 8 bases at J; junction bases unmatched: 8.